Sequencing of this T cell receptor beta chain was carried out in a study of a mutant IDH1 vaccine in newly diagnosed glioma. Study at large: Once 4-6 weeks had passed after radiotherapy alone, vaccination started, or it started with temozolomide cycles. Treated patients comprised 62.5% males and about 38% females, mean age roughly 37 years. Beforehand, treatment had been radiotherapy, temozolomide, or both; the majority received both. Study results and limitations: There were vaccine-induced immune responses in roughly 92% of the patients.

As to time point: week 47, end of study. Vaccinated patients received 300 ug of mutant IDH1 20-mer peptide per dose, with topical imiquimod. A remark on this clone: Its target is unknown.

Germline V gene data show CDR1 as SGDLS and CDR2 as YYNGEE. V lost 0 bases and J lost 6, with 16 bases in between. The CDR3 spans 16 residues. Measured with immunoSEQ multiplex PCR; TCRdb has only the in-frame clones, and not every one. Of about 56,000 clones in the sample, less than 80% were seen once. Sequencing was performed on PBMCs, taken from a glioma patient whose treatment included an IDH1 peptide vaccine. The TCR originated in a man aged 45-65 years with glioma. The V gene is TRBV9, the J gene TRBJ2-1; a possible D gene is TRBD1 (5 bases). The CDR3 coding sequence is TGTGCCAGCAGCGTAGCCCAATCGACAGCTTCCAATGAGCAGTTCTTC. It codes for CASSVAQSTASNEQFF.